Each of the 6 T cell receptor beta chains below was sequenced from the same sample in a study of blood T cell repertoires in COVID-19. Assay: immunoSEQ multiplex PCR; the TCRdb copy retains only in-frame clones and omits some. The sample shows approximately 310,000 clones, about nine tenths of them seen only once. Material for sequencing was peripheral blood. The receptor source for this set is a man over 45 with active or convalescent COVID-19.

The chain couples TRBV3-1 (or the pseudogene TRBV3-2) to TRBJ2-3; TRBD1 aligns across 8 bases. The germline V gene has CDR1 LGHDT and CDR2 YNNKEL (reference sequence). The CDR3 sequence is 17 residues long. Germline trimming cut 1 base from V and 0 bases from J; bases unmatched to any gene: 6. The CDR3 loop reads CASSQGTGNPSTDTQYF. DNA for the CDR3: TGTGCCAGCAGCCAAGGGACAGGGAACCCTAGCACAGATACGCAGTATTTT.

This rearrangement joins TRBV20-1 to TRBJ2-3, with 7 bases lining up with TRBD1. Trimming cost V 3 bases and J 3 bases; bases outside gene matches: 6. Germline CDR1 is DFQATT and CDR2 is SNEGSKA (reference sequence). CDR3 size: 14 residues. CDR3 nucleotide sequence: TGCAGTGCTAGTAAAGGGGGCCTGACAGATACGCAGTATTTT. Translated: CSASKGGLTDTQYF.

This clone was detected only once. Compared with germline, one end of the junction differs, possibly owing to a read error. The genes are TRBV7-3 and TRBJ1-1; no clear D. Germline CDR1 SGHTA, CDR2 FQGTGA. This CDR3 is 14 amino acids long. The CDR3 DNA is TGTGCCAGCAGCCTAACGGGAGTAAACACTGAAGCTTTCTTT. Translated: CASSLTGVNTEAFF.

This chain links TRBV19 with TRBJ1-1, with D uncertain. The CDR3 covers 14 residues. Trimming pared 3 bases from V and 2 bases from J, leaving 10 bases between. Germline assignment: CDR1 LNHDA and CDR2 SQIVND (reference sequence). In DNA, the CDR3 is TGTGCCAGTAGTATTTCGAGAGGTAACACTGAAGCTTTCTTT. Its protein is CASSISRGNTEAFF.

The V call is TRBV7-3, the J call TRBJ1-1, with a weak D call TRBD1 (5 bases). V lost 2 bases and J lost 0, with 7 bases in between. Germline CDR1 is SGHTA and CDR2 is FQGTGA. This CDR3 is 14 amino acids long. CDR3 loop: CASSLAGMNTEAFF. Written as DNA, the CDR3 is TGTGCCAGCAGCTTAGCAGGGATGAACACTGAAGCTTTCTTT.

This clone appeared once. The gene calls are TRBV6-7 and TRBJ2-6, with TRBD1 matching over 9 bases. TRBV6-7 is designated an ORF whose function remains uncertain. V lost 6 bases, J lost 0 bases, and 15 bases stayed unmatched. The CDR3 loop spans 20 amino acids. CDR3 protein: CASSSRGQGTPPSGANVLTF. Here the CDR3 DNA reads TGTGCCAGCAGCTCTCGGGGACAGGGTACCCCGCCCTCTGGGGCCAACGTCCTGACTTTC.